Given below is one T cell receptor (beta chain) in context. This clonotype was picked up many times. It has no known antigen specificity. The sample holds no much larger clone one base away, and base qualities are not on file. The data derive from a study of Graves' ophthalmopathy and Graves' hyperthyroidism (dated by TCRdb to between 2018 and 2020). With regard to the full study: Stable hyperthyroidism was defined as no progression to ophthalmopathy within 18 months of follow-up. TCR beta repertoire signatures were used to distinguish Graves' ophthalmopathy from Graves' hyperthyroidism and to predict progression to ophthalmopathy. In total, 135 blood samples were TCR-sequenced: some 40 ophthalmopathy, 80 or so hyperthyroidism and some 17 hyperthyroidism-to-ophthalmopathy patients. To explore V-J signatures that separate ophthalmopathy from hyperthyroidism, a discovery set of about a hundred patients was enrolled, consisting of about 45 with ophthalmopathy and around 57 with stable hyperthyroidism. An independent validation cohort comprised 18 to 20 hyperthyroidism patients and roughly 15 patients who later progressed from hyperthyroidism to ophthalmopathy. T-cell repertoires of thyroid tissue and blood were compared in a handful of hyperthyroidism patients. Following sampling, methimazole starting at 30 mg daily was administered to hyperthyroidism patients, and high-dose intravenous methylprednisolone was administered to ophthalmopathy patients. General study outcomes and caveats: Ophthalmopathy was separated from stable hyperthyroidism by the 13-signature model with about 89% sensitivity and 81% to 83% specificity in cross-validation and with 80%/75% in the test set. Among expanded thyroid clonotypes with frequency above 0.001, most also showed up in blood, which suggests that blood repertoires may reflect the thyroid immune response. In validation, the model predicted ophthalmopathy progression with 70.59% sensitivity and about 77% specificity; around twelve predicted patients were CT-confirmed with GO in a median of around 6 months. Sample size was not statistically predetermined, and group allocation was not concealed from the investigators.

The cysteine opens and the phenylalanine closes a CDR3 of 10 amino acids. Left in the record is the CDR3 DNA by itself, 30 bases read in frame from the first base. CDR1 and CDR2, per the germline V gene (reference sequence), are DFQATT and SNEGSKA. The junction shows trimming of 2 bases on V and 4 bases on J, plus 3 bases between the germline ends. TCR beta CDR3 regions were amplified from RNA transcripts for repertoire sequencing. A first-round RT-PCR used HTBI primers with the Qiagen OneStep RT-PCR kit, followed by a second-round multiplex PCR, size selection and purification. Libraries were sequenced paired-end with 100 bp reads on an Illumina HiSeq2000. Per the source publication's procedure: SOAPnuke was used for read processing, and reads with adapters, uncalled bases, a mean Phred below 15, or no exact constant-primer or identifier match were discarded. COPE v1.2.5 was used to merge the high-quality paired reads. Each unique nucleotide sequence was treated as a clonotype, and MiTCR v1.1 was used to align the clonotypes to the IMGT TRB V, D and J references. Only V-J combinations with frequency above 0.0001 were analysed, covering 99% to 99.2% of repertoires. For each V-J combination, a TCR clonal expansion and chaos score was defined as the ratio of F50 clonal expansion to chaos observed in the TCRdist matrix. Welch's t-statistics and random forest were used to reduce the features to some 13 V-J combinations, which were then used as input to a naive Bayes classifier. Thyroid-blood repertoire similarity was quantified with the Morisita-Horn index. The public reads were run again by TCRdb, first through fastp at Q25 and then through MiXCR, and only productive beta chains were kept. Rows with one shared CDR3 protein collapse into an entry with the most common genes and DNA. Clone size and V and J calls follow TCRdb, not the original study. The sample table holds more than 1,000,000 distinct CDR3 sequences, of which 35% to 45% were seen once. 11% of the sample is taken by the ten largest.

Patients with hyperthyroidism were aged 18 to 65 years, had been newly diagnosed, and had a disease duration of less than 2 months. Patients were excluded if they had other autoimmune diseases, uncontrolled infections, pregnancy or lactation. Diagnosis was based on clinical symptoms, serum thyroxine, TRAb, thyroid ultrasound and orbital computed tomography. Total RNA was extracted using Trizol reagent, and RNA quality was checked on an Agilent 2100 Bioanalyzer. The receptor's source is an adult man with Graves' hyperthyroidism. Sequenced: peripheral blood or thyroid tissue (not recorded which). The sequence is built from TRBV20-1 and TRBJ2-7; there is no confident call for the D gene. The DNA reads as follows: TGCAGTGCTAGACAGTACGAGCAGTACTTC. This is translated as CSARQYEQYF.